This T cell receptor beta chain was sequenced in a study of T cells after yellow fever vaccination (dated by TCRdb to about 2019). At the level of the whole study: The SMART-Seq v4 Ultra Low Input RNA kit was used to prepare libraries from fractions with low cell numbers. Bulk TCR alpha and beta repertoires were sequenced longitudinally to track T-cell clones before and after primary and booster YFV17D yellow fever vaccination. Two healthy male donors made up the cohort, one aged 18 to 29 years and the other aged 30 to 39 years. Blood was collected at multiple timepoints before and after primary and secondary immunization, and bulk PBMC replicates and cell subsets were isolated.

General study outcomes and caveats: The secondary T-cell response was found to be weaker but faster than the primary response, with a peak reached on day 5 rather than on day 15. Because only a couple of donors were included in the study, the extent to which the findings can be generalized is limited. Most clones expanded after primary vaccination were re-detected after the booster (around 96% of CD4 and 80% to 90% of CD8), suggesting broad memory maintenance. Computational filtering was required because FACS-sorted repertoires could contain abundant contaminating clonotypes from the bulk population. A small share of clonotypes occurred in both CD4 and CD8 compartments, likely arising from convergent recombination.

This clonotype was counted at least ten times. Its antigen is unknown. No much larger clonotype is one base removed from it; base qualities were not supplied. Taken from cysteine to phenylalanine, the CDR3 has 17 residues. This entry keeps only the CDR3 DNA: 51 bases, framed from base 1. From the germline V gene (reference sequence), CDR1 is LGHDT and CDR2 is YNNKEL. V sheds 2 bases and J sheds 1 base, leaving 17 bases between their ends. Read against the paper, the sample's treatment or condition label means: live attenuated yellow fever vaccine strain. A standard Ficoll-Paque protocol was used to isolate PBMCs from peripheral blood. CD4 and CD8 T-cell fractions were isolated with Dynabeads CD4 and CD8 positive selection kits. TriZol was used to extract RNA from bulk PBMCs, from CD4 and CD8 fractions, and from dextramer-positive and dextramer-negative fractions. Synthesis of TCR cDNA relied on 5'RACE template switching, a step that introduced a universal primer site along with unique molecular identifiers. Priming of cDNA synthesis was performed from both the TCR alpha and TCR beta constant segments. Two PCR steps were used to amplify libraries, with sample barcodes and sequencing adapters being added in the second step. Sequencing of libraries was done on Illumina HiSeq 2500 (2x100 bp) or NovaSeq (2x150 bp). The study's own analysis went as follows. MIGEC handled demultiplexing of reads and collapsing into UMI consensus sequences, while MiXCR performed V(D)J alignment. Clonotypes responding to the vaccine were identified with edgeR on replicate PBMC samples, with the criteria of FDR below 0.01 and a log2 fold change above 5 up to day 15. CD4 or CD8 identity was assigned to each bulk clonotype according to whether the clonotype was present at higher abundance in the sequenced CD4 repertoire or the sequenced CD8 repertoire. Starting from the raw public reads, TCRdb applied fastp trimming at Q25, assembled clones with MiXCR and retained in-frame beta chains. Rows merge per CDR3 protein into single entries with the most common DNA and genes. TCRdb, not the original authors, processed these V and J calls. The sample table shows over 120,000 distinct CDR3 sequences, and about 7% are seen once. The ten biggest clones cover more than 0.6% of the sample.

Recombination joined TRBV3-1 with TRBJ2-5, with no reliable assignment of the D segment. The starting material was CD4+ T cells sorted from PBMCs, obtained 10 days after the yellow fever booster vaccination. The receptor was isolated from a man aged 25 to 45 who received the YFV17D yellow fever vaccine. For the CDR3, the sequence is CASSQQSGPSIQETQYF. The DNA sequence is given as TGTGCCAGCAGCCAACAGTCTGGACCCTCGATCCAAGAGACCCAGTACTTC.